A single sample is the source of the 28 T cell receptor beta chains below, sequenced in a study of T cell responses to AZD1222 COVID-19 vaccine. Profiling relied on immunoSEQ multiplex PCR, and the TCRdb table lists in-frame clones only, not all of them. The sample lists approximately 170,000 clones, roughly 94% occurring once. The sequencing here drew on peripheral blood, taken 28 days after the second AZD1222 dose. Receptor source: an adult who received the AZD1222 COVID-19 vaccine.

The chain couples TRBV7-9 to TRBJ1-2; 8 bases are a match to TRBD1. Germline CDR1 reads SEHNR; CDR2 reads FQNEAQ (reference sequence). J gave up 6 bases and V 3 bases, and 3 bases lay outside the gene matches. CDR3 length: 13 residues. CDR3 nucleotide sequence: TGTGCCAGCAGCTTCGGACAGGGAAATGGCTACACCTTC. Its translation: CASSFGQGNGYTF.

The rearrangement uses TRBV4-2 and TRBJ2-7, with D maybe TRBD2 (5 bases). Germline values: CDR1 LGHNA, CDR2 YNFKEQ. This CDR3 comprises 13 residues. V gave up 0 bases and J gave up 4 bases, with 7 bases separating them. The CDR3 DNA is TGTGCCAGCAGCCAAGAAGAGGGTTACGAGCAGTACTTC. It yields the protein CASSQEEGYEQYF.

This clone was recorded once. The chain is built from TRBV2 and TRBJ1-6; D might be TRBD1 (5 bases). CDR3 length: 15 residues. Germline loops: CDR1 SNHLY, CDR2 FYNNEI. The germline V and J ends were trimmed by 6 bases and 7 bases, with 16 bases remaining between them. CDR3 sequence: CASRAPARENSPLHF. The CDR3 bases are TGTGCCAGCAGAGCTCCCGCCAGGGAAAATTCACCCCTCCACTTT.

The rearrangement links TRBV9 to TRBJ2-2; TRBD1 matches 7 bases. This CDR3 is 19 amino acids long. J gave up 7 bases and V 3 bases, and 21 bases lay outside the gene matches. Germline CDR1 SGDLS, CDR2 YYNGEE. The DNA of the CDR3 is TGTGCCAGCAGCGGCCTAACCCTCAGACAGGGAAAGAAAGGCGGGGAGCTGTTTTTT. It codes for CASSGLTLRQGKKGGELFF. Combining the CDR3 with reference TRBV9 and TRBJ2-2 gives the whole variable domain DSGVTQTPKHLITATGQRVTLRCSPRSGDLSVYWYQQSLDQGLQFLIQYYNGEERAKGNILERFSAQQFPDLHSELNLSSLELGDSALYFCASSGLTLRQGKKGGELFFGEGSRLTVL.

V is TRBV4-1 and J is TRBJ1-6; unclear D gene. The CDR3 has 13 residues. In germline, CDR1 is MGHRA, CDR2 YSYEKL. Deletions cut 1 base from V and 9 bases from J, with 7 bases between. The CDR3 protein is CASSQARGSPLHF. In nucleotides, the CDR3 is TGCGCCAGCAGCCAAGCCCGGGGTTCACCCCTCCACTTT.

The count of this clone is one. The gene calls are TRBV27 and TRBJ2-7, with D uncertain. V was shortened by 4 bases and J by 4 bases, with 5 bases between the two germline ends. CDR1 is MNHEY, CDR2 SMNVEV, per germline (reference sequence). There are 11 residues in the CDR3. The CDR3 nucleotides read TGTGCCAGCAGTTACCGATACGAGCAGTACTTC. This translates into CASSYRYEQYF.

In DNA, the CDR3 is TGTGCCAGCAGCACCCAGACAGGGGTGGGGTATGGCTACACCTTC. Protein sequence: CASSTQTGVGYGYTF. The rearrangement links TRBV9 to TRBJ1-2; 8 bases map to TRBD1. The germline gives CDR1 SGDLS, CDR2 YYNGEE. The junction had 10 bases not matched to a gene; V was cut back by 4 bases and J by 5 bases. CDR3 length: 15 residues.

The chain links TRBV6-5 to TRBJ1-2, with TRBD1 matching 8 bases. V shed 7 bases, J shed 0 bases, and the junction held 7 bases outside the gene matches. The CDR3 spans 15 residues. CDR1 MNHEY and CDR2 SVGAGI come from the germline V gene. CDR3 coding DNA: TGTGCCAGCATTCCAGACAGGGGAGCTAACTATGGCTACACCTTC. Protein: CASIPDRGANYGYTF.

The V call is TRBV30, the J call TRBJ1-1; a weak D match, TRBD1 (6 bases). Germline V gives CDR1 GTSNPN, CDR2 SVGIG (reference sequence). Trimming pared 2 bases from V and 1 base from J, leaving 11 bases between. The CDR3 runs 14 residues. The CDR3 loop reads CAWSQGWGNTEAFF. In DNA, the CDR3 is TGTGCCTGGAGTCAGGGGTGGGGGAACACTGAAGCTTTCTTT.

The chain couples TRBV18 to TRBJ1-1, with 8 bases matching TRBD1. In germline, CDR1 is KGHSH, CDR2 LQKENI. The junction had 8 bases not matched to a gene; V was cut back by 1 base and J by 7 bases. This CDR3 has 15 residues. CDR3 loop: CASSPLDRDLFEAFF. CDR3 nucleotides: TGTGCCAGCTCACCACTGGACAGGGACCTCTTTGAAGCTTTCTTT.

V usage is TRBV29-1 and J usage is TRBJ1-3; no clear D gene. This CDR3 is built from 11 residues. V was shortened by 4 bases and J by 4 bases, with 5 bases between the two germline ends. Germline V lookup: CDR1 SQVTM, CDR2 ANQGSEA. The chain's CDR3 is CSVGQGNTIYF. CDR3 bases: TGCAGCGTTGGCCAGGGAAACACCATATATTTT.

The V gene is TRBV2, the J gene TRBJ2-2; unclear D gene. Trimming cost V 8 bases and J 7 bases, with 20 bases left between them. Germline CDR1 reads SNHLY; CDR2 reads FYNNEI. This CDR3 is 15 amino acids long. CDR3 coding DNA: TGTGCCAGCCAGGCTTACAAGCTATCAGGCGGGGAGCTGTTTTTT. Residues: CASQAYKLSGGELFF.

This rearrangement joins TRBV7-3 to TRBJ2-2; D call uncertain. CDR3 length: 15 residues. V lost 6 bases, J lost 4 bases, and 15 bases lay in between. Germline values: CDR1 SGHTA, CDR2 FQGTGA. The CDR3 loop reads CASSPDPVRTGELFF. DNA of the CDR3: TGTGCCAGCAGTCCTGACCCGGTGCGCACCGGGGAGCTGTTTTTT.

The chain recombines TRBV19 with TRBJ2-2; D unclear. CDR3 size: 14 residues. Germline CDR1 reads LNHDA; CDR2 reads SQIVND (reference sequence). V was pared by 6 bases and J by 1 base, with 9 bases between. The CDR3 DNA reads TGTGCCAGTAGGGCAAGGTTGAACACCGGGGAGCTGTTTTTT. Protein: CASRARLNTGELFF.

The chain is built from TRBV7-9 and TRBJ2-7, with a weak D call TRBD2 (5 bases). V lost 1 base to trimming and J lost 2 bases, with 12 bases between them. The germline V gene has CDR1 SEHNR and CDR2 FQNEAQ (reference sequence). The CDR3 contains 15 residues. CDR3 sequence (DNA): TGTGCCAGCAGCTTAGTTGGTCGGGGAGCCTACGAGCAGTACTTC. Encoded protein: CASSLVGRGAYEQYF.

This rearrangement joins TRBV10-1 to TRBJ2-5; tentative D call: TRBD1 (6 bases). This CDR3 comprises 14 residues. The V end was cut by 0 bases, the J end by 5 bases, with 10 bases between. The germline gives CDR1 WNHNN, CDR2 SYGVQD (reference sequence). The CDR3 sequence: CASSESKGGETQYF. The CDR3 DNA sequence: TGCGCCAGCAGTGAGTCAAAAGGGGGTGAGACCCAGTACTTC.

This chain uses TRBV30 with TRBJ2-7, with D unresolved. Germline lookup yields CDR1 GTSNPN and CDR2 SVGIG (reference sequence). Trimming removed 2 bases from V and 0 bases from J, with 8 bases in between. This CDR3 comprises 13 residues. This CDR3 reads CAWSRLSSYEQYF. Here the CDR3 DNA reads TGTGCCTGGAGTCGACTCAGCTCCTACGAGCAGTACTTC.

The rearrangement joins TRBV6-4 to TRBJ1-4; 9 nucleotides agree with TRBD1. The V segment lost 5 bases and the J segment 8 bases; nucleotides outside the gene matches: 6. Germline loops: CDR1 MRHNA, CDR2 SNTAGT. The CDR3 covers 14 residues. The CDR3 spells CASSPGQGMEKLFF. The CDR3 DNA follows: TGTGCCAGCAGTCCGGGACAGGGAATGGAAAAACTGTTTTTT.

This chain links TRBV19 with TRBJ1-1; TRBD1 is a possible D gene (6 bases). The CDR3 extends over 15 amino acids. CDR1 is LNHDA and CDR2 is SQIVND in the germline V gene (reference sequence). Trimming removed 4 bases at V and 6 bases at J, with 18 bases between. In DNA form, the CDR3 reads TGTGCCAGTAGTACCTCGGGACAATCGGTGGCTGAAGCTTTCTTT. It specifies CASSTSGQSVAEAFF.

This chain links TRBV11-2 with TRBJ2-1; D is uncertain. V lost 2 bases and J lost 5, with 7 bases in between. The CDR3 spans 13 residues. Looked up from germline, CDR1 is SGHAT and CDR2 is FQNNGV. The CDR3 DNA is TGTGCCAGCAGCTTACCACACAACAATGAGCAGTTCTTC. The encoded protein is CASSLPHNNEQFF.

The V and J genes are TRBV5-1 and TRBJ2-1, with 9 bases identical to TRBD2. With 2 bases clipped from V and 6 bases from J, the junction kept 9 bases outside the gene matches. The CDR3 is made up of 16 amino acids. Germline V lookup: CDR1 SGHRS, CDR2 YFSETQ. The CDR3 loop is CASSLVIAGVGNEQFF. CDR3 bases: TGCGCCAGCAGCTTAGTGATAGCGGGAGTAGGCAATGAGCAGTTCTTC.

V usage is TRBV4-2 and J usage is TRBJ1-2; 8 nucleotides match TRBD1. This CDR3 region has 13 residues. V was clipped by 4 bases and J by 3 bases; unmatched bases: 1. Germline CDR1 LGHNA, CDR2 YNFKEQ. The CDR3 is CASSPDRDYGYTF. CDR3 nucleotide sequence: TGTGCCAGCAGCCCGGACAGGGACTATGGCTACACCTTC.

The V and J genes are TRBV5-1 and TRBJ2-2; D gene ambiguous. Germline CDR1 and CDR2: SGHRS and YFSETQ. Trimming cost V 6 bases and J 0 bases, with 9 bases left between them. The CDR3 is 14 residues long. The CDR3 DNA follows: TGCGCCAGCAACGAGCGAACGAACACCGGGGAGCTGTTTTTT. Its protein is CASNERTNTGELFF.

For the CDR3, the DNA is TGTGCCAGCAGCCTTCCAGGGGGTTCTGGAAACACCATATATTTT. Protein: CASSLPGGSGNTIYF. The chain has TRBV4-2 and TRBJ1-3; 7 bases map to TRBD1. This CDR3 has 15 residues. Germline CDR1 and CDR2: LGHNA and YNFKEQ. V shed 4 bases, J shed 1 base, and the junction held 4 bases outside the gene matches.

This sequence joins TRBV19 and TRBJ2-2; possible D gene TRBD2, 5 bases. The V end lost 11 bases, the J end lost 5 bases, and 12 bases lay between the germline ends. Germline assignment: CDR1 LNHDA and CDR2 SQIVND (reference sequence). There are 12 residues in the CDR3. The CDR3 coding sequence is TGTGCCCCCAGACGGAGGACCGGGGAGCTGTTTTTT. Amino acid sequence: CAPRRRTGELFF.

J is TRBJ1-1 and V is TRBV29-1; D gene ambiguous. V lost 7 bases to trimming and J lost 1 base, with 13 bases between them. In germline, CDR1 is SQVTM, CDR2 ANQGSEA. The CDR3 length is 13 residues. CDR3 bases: TGCAGCGCAATGGACCGCGGGAACACTGAAGCTTTCTTT. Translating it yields CSAMDRGNTEAFF.

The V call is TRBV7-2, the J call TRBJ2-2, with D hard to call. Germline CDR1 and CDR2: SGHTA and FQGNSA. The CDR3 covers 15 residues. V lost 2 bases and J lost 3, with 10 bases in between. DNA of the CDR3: TGTGCCAGCAGCTTACTGGGGTTGCACACCGGGGAGCTGTTTTTT. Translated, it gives CASSLLGLHTGELFF.

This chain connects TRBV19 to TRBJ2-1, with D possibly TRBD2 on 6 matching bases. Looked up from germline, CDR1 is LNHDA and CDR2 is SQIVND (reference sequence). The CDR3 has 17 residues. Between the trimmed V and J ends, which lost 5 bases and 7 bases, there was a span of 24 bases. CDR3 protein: CASSSGLSGPILNEQFF. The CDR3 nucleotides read TGTGCCAGTAGTTCGGGACTTTCCGGACCTATACTTAATGAGCAGTTCTTC.